Sequencing of this TCR beta chain was carried out in a study of T cell clonotyping in hematopoietic cell transplantation. Whole-study context: Cytoreduction preceded collection of pretransplant recipient samples. The study's findings and limits: Pathologically expanded recipient clonotypes increased progressively from day 30 to day 180 as diversity fell.

A note on this clone: Its antigen is undetermined.

Time point specified: recipient sample about 28 days before transplant, after cytoreduction. CDR3 length: 17 amino acids. V was pared by 4 bases and J by 2 bases, with 14 bases of the junction left unmatched. From germline, CDR1 is SGHVS and CDR2 FNYEAQ. Repertoires were generated with immunoSEQ multiplex PCR, while TCRdb's copy carries only in-frame clones and drops some. Here the sample spans 27,000 or so clones, less than 75% being singletons. The source is a man in his forties or fifties with myelodysplastic syndrome. Some clones in this sample may be carry-over from other donors' samples. The material was peripheral blood mononuclear cells, obtained before stem cell transplant. The chain combines TRBV7-6 with TRBJ2-7; 7 nucleotides match TRBD1. This CDR3 is CASSSPRPGQSAYEQYF. The CDR3 DNA sequence: TGTGCCAGCAGCTCTCCCCGACCGGGACAGTCAGCCTACGAGCAGTACTTC.